A single sample gave rise to the 31 T cell receptor beta chains below, sequenced in a study of tumor-infiltrating lymphocytes in primary liver carcinoma. Bulk tissue was left unsorted, and RNA and DNA were co-extracted from roughly 20-30 mg of it. Starting material of around 460 ng total RNA yielded TCR beta cDNA via a constant-region primer. Nested multiplex PCR, run for three rounds with slightly modified ARM-PCR, yielded TCR beta libraries. Forward primers for TRBV1-TRBV30 and a C-beta reverse primer served the first two PCR rounds, at roughly 10 cycles each. From the multiplex PCR reads, TCRdb called clonotypes with MiXCR, one entry per CDR3 protein. This table holds about 78,000 distinct CDR3 sequences, about two thirds found once. The sample was liver tumor tissue from sampling region 4. The sample's subset: tumor region T4, right-lateral pole. Receptors were obtained from a woman in her sixties or seventies with primary liver carcinoma and hepatitis B virus infection.

This clonotype was seen ten or more times. The rearrangement links TRBV30 to TRBJ2-3; D call uncertain. Germline CDR1 GTSNPN, CDR2 SVGIG (reference sequence). This CDR3 is 13 amino acids long. Between the trimmed V and J ends, which lost 1 base and 5 bases, there was a span of 10 bases. CDR3 nucleotide sequence: TGTGCCTGGAGTGGAATTTCGAAAGATACGCAGTATTTT. The encoded protein is CAWSGISKDTQYF.

Concerning this clonotype itself: This may come from a read error, since a much larger clone is one base off. The CDR3 end shows no conserved phenylalanine or tryptophan, and so a read error is likely. The V gene is TRBV10-3, the J gene TRBJ2-1, with 9 bases aligning to TRBD2. Germline assignment: CDR1 ENHRY and CDR2 SYGVKD. The CDR3 covers 16 residues. V was pared by 5 bases and J by 7 bases, with 12 bases of the junction left unmatched. The CDR3 sequence: CAISSTSGGLLNEQFS. As DNA, the CDR3 is TGTGCCATCAGTTCGACTAGCGGAGGGTTGTTAAATGAGCAGTTCTCC.

In its sample, this clonotype was seen a few times. The chain employs TRBV20-1 and TRBJ2-3; D possibly matches TRBD1 or TRBD2 (6 bases each). V lost 3 bases to trimming and J lost 3 bases, with 13 bases between them. CDR3 length: 14 residues. Germline CDR1 reads DFQATT; CDR2 reads SNEGSKA (reference sequence). This chain's CDR3 is CSARDPGATDTQYF. CDR3 nucleotide sequence: TGCAGTGCTAGGGATCCGGGGGCTACAGATACGCAGTATTTT.

Notes on this clonotype: The limits of the CDR3 on the DNA are not certain, so only TCRdb's listed CDR3 is given. This chain links TRBV4-1 with TRBJ2-6; the table's D gene call, TRBD1, was not cross checked with the DNA. The CDR3 region is 17 residues in length, termini included. CDR1 and CDR2 from the germline V gene are MGHRA and YSYEKL. The chain's CDR3 is CASSHEGVGSGANVLSF.

There are a few counts of this clonotype. Compared with germline, one end of the junction differs, possibly owing to a read error. V usage is TRBV10-3 and J usage is TRBJ1-1; the D is unclear. The CDR3 length is 14 residues. Germline-derived CDR1 and CDR2 are ENHRY and SYGVKD. CDR3 nucleotide sequence: TGTGCCATCAGTGAGCCGGTGAGGAACACTGAAGCTCTCTTT. It encodes CAISEPVRNTEALF.

About this clonotype itself: This clone may be a read error of a much larger clone one base away. The chain uses TRBV5-1 and TRBJ2-1, with D perhaps being TRBD1 or TRBD2 (5 bases each). CDR1 is SGHRS, CDR2 YFSETQ, per germline. There are 23 residues in the CDR3. V lost 6 bases to trimming and J lost 4 bases, with 41 bases between them. Here the CDR3 DNA reads TGCGCCAGCACCCTAGCTTACGTGGTGGTGTCGAGCCGCAGGGAGACGATTTACAATGAGCAGTTCTTC. Protein product: CASTLAYVVVSSRRETIYNEQFF.

The chain carries TRBV28 and TRBJ2-6; 8 bases fit TRBD1. V lost 10 bases, J lost 3 bases, and 8 bases stayed unmatched. This CDR3 contains 15 residues. Germline V gene lookup returns CDR1 MDHEN and CDR2 SYDVKM. The CDR3 region is CATDRQGSGANVLTF. The CDR3 DNA is TGTGCCACCGACAGACAGGGGAGTGGGGCCAACGTCCTGACTTTC.

To note about this clonotype: A much more abundant neighbour one base away suggests this may be a read error. This chain joins TRBV5-4 and TRBJ2-1; 7 nucleotides line up with TRBD2. Germline CDR1 reads SGHNT; CDR2 reads YYREEE (reference sequence). The CDR3 runs to 14 residues. V lost 4 bases and J lost 8; bases outside the gene matches: 9. This CDR3 is CASSKAGTSDEQFF. Written as DNA, the CDR3 is TGTGCCAGCAGCAAAGCGGGGACTTCGGATGAGCAGTTCTTC.

Turning to this clonotype: At one end the junction does not follow the germline gene, possibly because of a read error. The chain links TRBV11-1 to TRBJ2-7, with a tentative D call TRBD1 (5 bases). CDR3 length equals 13 residues. The germline gives CDR1 SGHAT, CDR2 FQDESV (reference sequence). The CDR3 region has the DNA TGTGCCATCAGCTTCGGAGACAGCTACGAGCAATACTTC. This translates into CAISFGDSYEQYF.

The table lists this clonotype with a few counts. This may be a read error: a much more frequent sequence differs by one nucleotide. The V and J genes are TRBV4-1 and TRBJ2-3; possibly TRBD1 or TRBD2 for D (6 bases each). Trimming removed 6 bases at V and 4 bases at J, with 20 bases between. This CDR3 is built from 16 residues. Germline CDR1 is MGHRA and CDR2 is YSYEKL. The CDR3 DNA reads TGCGCCAGCAGGAGCCGGGACTCGGGGGCCCCAGATACGCAGTATTTT. Translated: CASRSRDSGAPDTQYF.

The chain has TRBV5-4 and TRBJ2-7; TRBD1 might be the D (7 bases). Germline CDR1 SGHNT, CDR2 YYREEE (reference sequence). The CDR3 spans 14 residues. The CDR3 loop reads CASSLGAGGYEQYV. CDR3 in DNA: TGTGCAAGCAGCTTGGGGGCAGGGGGGTACGAGCAGTACGTT.

A note on this clonotype: A read error is likely, as this CDR3 ends without the conserved phenylalanine or tryptophan. The chain employs TRBV6-5 and TRBJ2-3; 12 bases align to TRBD1. Germline V gene sequence: CDR1 MNHEY, CDR2 SVGAGI. Trimming removed 4 bases from V and 8 bases from J; junction bases left unmatched: 7. This CDR3 has 15 residues. The CDR3 loop is CASSFGTGGAGTQYI. Written as DNA, the CDR3 is TGTGCCAGCAGTTTTGGGACAGGGGGCGCAGGTACGCAGTATATT.

This clonotype was recorded many times. A much larger clonotype is one base distant, so this may be a read error. The V call is TRBV4-1, the J call TRBJ2-2; no clear D gene. The length of the CDR3 is 13 residues. Trimming cost V 4 bases and J 10 bases, with 13 bases left between them. Germline CDR1 MGHRA, CDR2 YSYEKL. CDR3 in amino acids: CASSLPPPEELFF. The CDR3 region has the DNA TGCGCCAGCAGCCTCCCCCCACCCGAGGAGCTGTTTTTT.

On this clonotype: At one end, the junction sequence differs from germline, possibly due to a read error. The J gene is TRBJ2-5, the V gene TRBV6-1; unclear D gene. The CDR3 runs to 12 residues. Germline V CDR1 and CDR2: MNHNS, SASEGT. CDR3 in DNA: TGTGCCTGCAGTGAATGGAGAGAGACCCAGTACTTC. This gives the protein CACSEWRETQYF.

As to this clonotype: A read error may produce the germline difference seen at one junction end. V gene TRBV30 combines with J gene TRBJ1-1; tentatively, D is TRBD1 (5 bases). The germline V gene has CDR1 GTSNPN and CDR2 SVGIG (reference sequence). The CDR3 spans 11 residues. CDR3 nucleotides: TGTGCCTGGATCTTGGACACTAAAGCTTTCTTT. It codes for CAWILDTKAFF.

This clonotype turned up a few times. The chain carries TRBV15 and TRBJ2-3, with 9 nucleotides matching TRBD2. This CDR3 comprises 16 residues. Germline CDR1 is LNHNV and CDR2 is YYDKDF (reference sequence). Trimming at V came to 0 bases and at J to 4 bases, leaving 5 bases not matched to a gene. The CDR3 bases are TGTGCCACCAGCAGAGACCTAGCGGGAACTGCAGATACGCAGTATTTT. It is translated as CATSRDLAGTADTQYF. Filled out from reference TRBV15 and TRBJ2-3, the complete variable domain reads DAMVIQNPRYQVTQFGKPVTLSCSQTLNHNVMYWYQQKSSQAPKLLFHYYDKDFNNEADTPDNFQSRRPNTSFCFLDIRSPGLGDTAMYLCATSRDLAGTADTQYFGPGTRLTVL.

The chain has TRBV2 and TRBJ2-1, with 10 bases fitting TRBD1. The CDR3 is made up of 14 amino acids. The V gene's germline CDR1 is SNHLY and CDR2 FYNNEI. V dropped 7 bases and J dropped 5; count of bases not matched to a gene: 5. Here the CDR3 DNA reads TGTGCCAGCACCCGGGACAGGGGTAACAATGAGCAGTTCTTC. Translating it yields CASTRDRGNNEQFF.

The chain has TRBV29-1 and TRBJ2-3; 12 nucleotides agree with TRBD2. The junction had 19 bases not matched to a gene; V was cut back by 4 bases and J by 14 bases. The CDR3 is 16 residues long. The V gene's germline CDR1 is SQVTM and CDR2 ANQGSEA. CDR3 bases: TGCAGCGTTGCCGTGACTAGCGGGAGAAGGACAGATACACGGTATTTT. Translating gives CSVAVTSGRRTDTRYF.

On this clonotype: The junction and the germline gene differ at one end; a read error may be behind it. The genes are TRBV6-6 and TRBJ2-2; tentative D call: TRBD1 (6 bases). Germline CDR1 and CDR2: MNHNY and SVGAGI (reference sequence). The CDR3 runs to 15 residues. As DNA, the CDR3 is TGTGCCAGCAGTTACAGGGGGTCGAACACCGGGGAGCTGTTTTTC. This gives the protein CASSYRGSNTGELFF.

Turning to this clonotype: A read error is possible here, since a much larger clone lies one base away. The chain has TRBV5-5 and TRBJ2-7; the D is unclear. V gave up 1 base and J gave up 4 bases, with 15 bases separating them. This CDR3 comprises 15 residues. Germline V gene sequence: CDR1 SGHKS, CDR2 YYEKEE (reference sequence). This CDR3 is CASSLFSGLQYEQYF. CDR3 DNA: TGTGCCAGCAGCTTGTTTTCCGGTCTCCAATACGAGCAGTACTTC.

This clonotype has at least ten counts. This rearrangement joins TRBV5-1 to TRBJ1-3, with D possibly matching TRBD1 (5 bases). Germline lookup yields CDR1 SGHRS and CDR2 YFSETQ. The CDR3 has 14 amino acids. The V and J ends lost 1 base and 2 bases respectively, with 7 bases between them. Written as DNA, the CDR3 is TGCGCCAGCAGCTTGACAGGTGCTGGAAACACCATATATTTT. Its protein is CASSLTGAGNTIYF.

V usage is TRBV28 and J usage is TRBJ2-1; maybe TRBD1 (6 bases). This CDR3 contains 18 residues. The germline V gene encodes CDR1 MDHEN and CDR2 SYDVKM. V lost 7 bases and J lost 7, with 29 bases in between. The CDR3 DNA reads TGTGCCAGCAACCCAGCAGGGGCATGGGCCCGCCCGAGGAATGAGCAGTTCTTC. This gives the protein CASNPAGAWARPRNEQFF.

About this clonotype: A much bigger clone sits one base away, suggesting this may be a read error. This sequence joins TRBV5-4 and TRBJ2-2, with 7 bases identical to TRBD2. J lost 1 base, V lost 4 bases, and 4 bases had no gene match. The CDR3 totals 15 residues. CDR1 and CDR2 from the germline V gene are SGHNT and YYREEE (reference sequence). CDR3 coding DNA: TGTGCCAGCAGCCGAATAGCGGGGAACACCGGGGAGCTGTTTTTT. Protein product: CASSRIAGNTGELFF. Supplemented by reference TRBV5-4 and TRBJ2-2, the full variable domain reads ETGVTQSPTHLIKTRGQQVTLRCSSQSGHNTVSWYQQALGQGPQFIFQYYREEENGRGNFPPRFSGLQFPNYSSELNVNALELDDSALYLCASSRIAGNTGELFFGEGSRLTVL.

Comment on this clonotype: The conserved final phenylalanine or tryptophan is absent from the CDR3, which likely points to a read error. The DNA is omitted, as the CDR3 cannot be located on it reliably, and the CDR3 follows TCRdb's listing. This sequence joins TRBV11-2 and TRBJ2-3. Both ends counted, the CDR3 spans 15 residues. Germline CDR1 is SGHAT and CDR2 is FQNNGV. CDR3 residues: CANSLVSRSTDTQCY.

This clonotype was picked up many times. The chain has TRBV7-9 and TRBJ2-3, with unresolved D. V dropped 1 base and J dropped 2 bases, with 10 bases sitting between them. This CDR3 has 15 amino acids. CDR1 is SEHNR and CDR2 is FQNEAQ in the germline V gene (reference sequence). The CDR3 coding sequence is TGTGCCAGCAGCTTAGGCCAAAATCCCACAGATACGCAGTATTTT. Protein sequence: CASSLGQNPTDTQYF.

With respect to this clonotype: Mismatch with germline at one junction end may stem from a read error. The V and J genes are TRBV6-6 and TRBJ2-7; 7 nucleotides agree with TRBD1. This CDR3 region has 15 residues. CDR1 is MNHNY, CDR2 SVGAGI, per germline (reference sequence). As DNA, the CDR3 is TGTGCCAACAGTTACTCGGGGACAGCGTTCCATGAGCAGTACTTC. This codes for CANSYSGTAFHEQYF.

There are a few counts of this clonotype. A much larger clone lies a single base off, so this may be a read error. This sequence joins TRBV12-3 or TRBV12-4 and TRBJ1-6; D unresolved. The CDR3 is 13 residues long. Trimming took off 6 bases at V and 9 bases at J, with 12 bases between the two ends. CDR3 DNA: TGTGCCAGCAGCACAGTGGTGGGTTCACCCCTCCACTTT. Translation: CASSTVVGSPLHF.

The chain employs TRBV12-3 or TRBV12-4 and TRBJ1-1; possible D gene TRBD1, 6 bases. The CDR3 has 13 residues. V dropped 7 bases and J dropped 5 bases, with 14 bases sitting between them. Written as DNA, the CDR3 is TGTGCCAGCATCGTGGGGGCGGGAACTGAAGCTTTCTTT. Translation gives CASIVGAGTEAFF.

This clonotype was recorded at least ten times. The chain couples TRBV28 to TRBJ2-7, with 7 nucleotides matching TRBD1. The germline V gene encodes CDR1 MDHEN and CDR2 SYDVKM. The CDR3 has 14 residues. Trimming at V came to 2 bases and at J to 6 bases, leaving 7 bases not matched to a gene. CDR3 sequence reads: CASSLTQGQGEQYF. For the CDR3, the DNA is TGTGCCAGCAGTTTAACACAGGGGCAGGGCGAGCAGTACTTC.

A word on this clonotype: This likely comes from a read error, as the CDR3 has no conserved phenylalanine or tryptophan at its end. V gene TRBV14 combines with J gene TRBJ2-1, with D unclear. This CDR3 spans 17 amino acids. CDR1 and CDR2 from the germline V gene are SGHDN and FVKESK. Trimming left V 0 bases short and J 8 bases short, with 20 bases between. Here the CDR3 reads CASSQEIFGGVFDEQFV. The CDR3 nucleotides are TGTGCCAGCAGCCAAGAGATTTTTGGTGGGGTCTTCGATGAGCAGTTCGTC.

With regard to this clonotype: A much larger clone is a single base away; this may be a read error. The V call is TRBV28, the J call TRBJ1-1; TRBD1 might be the D (5 bases). The CDR3 has 14 residues. Germline-derived CDR1 and CDR2 are MDHEN and SYDVKM. The CDR3 DNA is TGTGCCAACAGTTTGGGGTGGGGGGGCACTGAAGCTTTCTTT. This translates into CANSLGWGGTEAFF.